This T cell receptor (beta chain) was identified in a study of T cell changes during pregnancy in multiple sclerosis. The CDR3 consists of 11 residues. The V gene's germline CDR1 is MDHEN and CDR2 SYDVKM. V shed 7 bases and J shed 8 bases, with 10 bases lying between them. Assay: immunoSEQ multiplex PCR; the TCRdb copy retains only in-frame clones and omits some. Of approximately 51,000 clones in the sample, roughly 90% were seen once. Sequences were derived from CD4+ T cells from peripheral blood mononuclear cells, sampled after pregnancy. The chain carries TRBV28 and TRBJ2-3; possibly TRBD1 for D (6 bases). The receptor comes from a female donor with multiple sclerosis, enrolled in a pregnancy study. In DNA, the CDR3 is TGTGCCAGCAAGGGGGAAGGTACGCAGTATTTT. This sequence encodes CASKGEGTQYF.